The 12 T cell receptor beta chains reported below all come from one sample, sequenced in a study of OX40 agonist ivuxolimab in advanced cancers. Some clones are missing from TCRdb's copy, which holds only in-frame ones; the method was immunoSEQ multiplex PCR. Among around 64,000 clones listed, around 85% were seen once. Material: CD4+ or CD8+ T cells sorted from blood, obtained in a trial of the OX40 agonist ivuxolimab. Receptors originate from an adult with an advanced solid tumor such as melanoma, head and neck, liver or kidney cancer.

The CDR3, as DNA: TGTGCCAGCAGTTACCGCGACATTCAGTACTTC. Protein sequence: CASSYRDIQYF. The J gene is TRBJ2-4, the V gene TRBV6-6; D remains unclear. The germline V gene encodes CDR1 MNHNY and CDR2 SVGAGI (reference sequence). The CDR3 runs 11 residues. V was clipped by 2 bases and J by 8 bases, with 4 bases between them.

The V call is TRBV21-1, the J call TRBJ1-5; the table's D call of TRBD1 was not tested on the DNA. TRBV21-1 is marked as a pseudogene. CDR3 size: 18 residues. This CDR3 is CASSSGRDRGKSNQPQHF. CDR3 DNA sequence: TGTGCCAGCAGCAGTGGCCGGGACAGGGGGAAGAGCAATCAGCCCCAGCATTTT.

V is TRBV6-5 and J is TRBJ2-7; D is undetermined. The CDR3 length is 14 residues. CDR1 is MNHEY, CDR2 SVGAGI, per germline. V was trimmed by 5 bases and J by 0 bases, leaving 11 bases between them. CDR3 nucleotide sequence: TGTGCCAGCAGTGACACAGAAAACTCCTACGAGCAGTACTTC. Its protein product is CASSDTENSYEQYF.

The chain carries TRBV11-2 and TRBJ2-3; D not certain. CDR1 SGHAT and CDR2 FQNNGV come from the germline V gene. V was clipped by 1 base and J by 5 bases, with 4 bases between them. The CDR3 totals 12 residues. The CDR3 loop is CASSLGGDTQYF. CDR3 DNA: TGTGCCAGCAGCTTAGGAGGAGATACGCAGTATTTT. The full variable domain, its missing parts supplied by reference TRBV11-2 and TRBJ2-3, is EAGVAQSPRYKIIEKRQSVAFWCNPISGHATLYWYQQILGQGPKLLIQFQNNGVVDDSQLPKDRFSAERLKGVDSTLKIQPAKLEDSAVYLCASSLGGDTQYFGPGTRLTVL.

A single count supports this clone. In nucleotides, the CDR3 is TGTGCCAGCAGCACCGACGCCTATGGCTACACCTTC. Translating gives CASSTDAYGYTF. The chain recombines TRBV6-5 with TRBJ1-2; the D is unclear. V shed 6 bases and J shed 4 bases, with 9 bases lying between them. Germline-derived CDR1 and CDR2 are MNHEY and SVGAGI. The CDR3 covers 12 residues.

J is TRBJ2-3 and V is TRBV18, with 11 bases lining up with TRBD2. Trimming took 8 bases from V and 3 from J; bases not matched to a gene: 10. The germline CDR1 and CDR2 sequences are KGHSH and LQKENI. This CDR3 is built from 16 residues. The CDR3 reads CASTPPSGGMTDTQYF. The DNA of the CDR3 is TGTGCCAGCACGCCGCCTAGCGGGGGGATGACAGATACGCAGTATTTT.

The genes are TRBV5-1 and TRBJ1-1, with 8 bases matching TRBD1. The germline V gene has CDR1 SGHRS and CDR2 YFSETQ. Losses at the gene ends were 0 bases for V and 5 bases for J; bases not matched to a gene: 6. The length of the CDR3 is 15 residues. CDR3 DNA: TGCGCCAGCAGCTTGGAGGGCAGGGGGCGTACTGAAGCTTTCTTT. Its protein product is CASSLEGRGRTEAFF.

CDR3 residues: CASRNATGSLANYGYTF. Here the CDR3 DNA reads TGTGCCAGCAGAAACGCAACAGGGAGCTTGGCTAACTATGGCTACACCTTC. The V call is TRBV5-8, the J call TRBJ1-2, with a possible D match to TRBD1 (6 bases). The V and J ends lost 5 bases and 0 bases respectively, with 20 bases between them. The CDR3 sequence is 17 residues long. CDR1 SGHTS and CDR2 YDEGEE come from the germline V gene.

V gene TRBV5-1 combines with J gene TRBJ2-1, with D possibly being TRBD2 (5 bases). Trimming removed 1 base from V and 3 bases from J, with 14 bases in between. Germline values: CDR1 SGHRS, CDR2 YFSETQ. The length of the CDR3 is 16 residues. The CDR3 loop is CASSLMSGSNYNEQFF. DNA for the CDR3: TGCGCCAGCAGCTTGATGTCGGGAAGTAACTACAATGAGCAGTTCTTC.

The chain is built from TRBV15 and TRBJ2-1; D remains unclear. CDR3 length: 12 residues. CDR1 is LNHNV, CDR2 YYDKDF, per germline (reference sequence). Trimming cost V 3 bases and J 7 bases, with 7 bases left between them. CDR3: CATSRMGNEQFF. For the CDR3, the DNA is TGTGCCACCAGCAGGATGGGAAATGAGCAGTTCTTC.

The chain employs TRBV29-1 and TRBJ2-1; 7 nucleotides match TRBD1. This CDR3 spans 14 amino acids. The junction had 4 bases not matched to a gene; V was cut back by 1 base and J by 4 bases. Germline V gene sequence: CDR1 SQVTM, CDR2 ANQGSEA. The CDR3 nucleotides are TGCAGCGTTGAAGCCAGGGGGAGATACAATGAGCAGTTCTTC. This encodes CSVEARGRYNEQFF.

This rearrangement joins TRBV7-9 to TRBJ1-2; D call uncertain. There are 15 residues in the CDR3. V lost 5 bases to trimming and J lost 0 bases, with 13 bases between them. Germline V CDR1 and CDR2: SEHNR, FQNEAQ (reference sequence). In DNA form, the CDR3 reads TGTGCCAGCAGCCTCACCTCTAGCGCTAACTATGGCTACACCTTC. Translation: CASSLTSSANYGYTF.